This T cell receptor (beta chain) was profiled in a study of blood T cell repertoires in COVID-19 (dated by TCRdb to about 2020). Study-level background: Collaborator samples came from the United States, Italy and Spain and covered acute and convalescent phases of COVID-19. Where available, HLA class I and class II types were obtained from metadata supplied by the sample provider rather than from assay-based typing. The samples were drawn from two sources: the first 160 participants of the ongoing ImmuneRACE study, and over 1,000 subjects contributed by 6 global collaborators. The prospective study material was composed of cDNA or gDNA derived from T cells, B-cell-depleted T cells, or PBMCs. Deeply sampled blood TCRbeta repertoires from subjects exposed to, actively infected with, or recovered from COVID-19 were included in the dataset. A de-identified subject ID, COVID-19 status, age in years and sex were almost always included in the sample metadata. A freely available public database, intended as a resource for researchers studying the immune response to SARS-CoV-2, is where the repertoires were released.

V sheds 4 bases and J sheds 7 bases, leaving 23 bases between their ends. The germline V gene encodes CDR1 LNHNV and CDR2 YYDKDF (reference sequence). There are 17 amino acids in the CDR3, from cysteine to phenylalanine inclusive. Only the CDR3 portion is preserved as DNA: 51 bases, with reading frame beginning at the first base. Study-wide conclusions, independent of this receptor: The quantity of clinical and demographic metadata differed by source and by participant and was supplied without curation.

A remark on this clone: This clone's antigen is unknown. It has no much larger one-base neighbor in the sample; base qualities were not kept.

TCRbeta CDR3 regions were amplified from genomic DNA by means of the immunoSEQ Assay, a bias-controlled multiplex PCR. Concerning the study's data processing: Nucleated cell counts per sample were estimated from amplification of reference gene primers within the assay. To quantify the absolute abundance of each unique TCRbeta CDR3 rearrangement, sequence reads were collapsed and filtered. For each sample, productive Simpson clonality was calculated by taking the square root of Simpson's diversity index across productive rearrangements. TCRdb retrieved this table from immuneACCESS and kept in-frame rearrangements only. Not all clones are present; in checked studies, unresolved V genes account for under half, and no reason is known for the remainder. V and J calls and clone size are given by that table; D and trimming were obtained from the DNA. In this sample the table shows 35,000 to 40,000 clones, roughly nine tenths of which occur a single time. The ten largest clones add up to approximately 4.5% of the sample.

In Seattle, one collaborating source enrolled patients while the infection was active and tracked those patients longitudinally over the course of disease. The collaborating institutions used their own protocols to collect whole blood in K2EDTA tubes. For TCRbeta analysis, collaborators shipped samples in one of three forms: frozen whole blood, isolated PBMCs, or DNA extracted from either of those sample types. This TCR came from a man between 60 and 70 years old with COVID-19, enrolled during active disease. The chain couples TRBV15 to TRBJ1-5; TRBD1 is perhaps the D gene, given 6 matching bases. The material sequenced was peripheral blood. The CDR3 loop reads CATSKQRTVLPGQPQHF. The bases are TGTGCCACCAGCAAGCAGAGGACAGTACTCCCGGGGCAGCCCCAGCATTTT.